One and the same sample provided the 12 T cell receptor beta chains below, sequenced in a study of graft-versus-host responses after intestinal transplantation (dated by TCRdb to about 2021). The meaning of the sample's time point label: cells obtained before transplantation from donor or recipient. Antigens for these TCRs are unknown. Receptor amplification or capture employed the immunoSEQ multiplex PCR assay. Drawn from immuneACCESS, this table holds only the in-frame rearrangements with V and J called that TCRdb kept. Clones are partly lost; checked studies trace under half to an unresolved V gene and leave the rest unexplained. The sample table records some 40,000 clones; approximately 93% of these occur just once. The biggest ten clones account for around a fifth of the sample. The sample here was unstimulated CD8+ T cells sorted from spleen or lymph node cells, taken before transplant. The receptors here all came from a human donor who was the organ donor for an intestinal transplant.

V gene TRBV27 combines with J gene TRBJ2-1; TRBD2 matches 7 bases. The length of the CDR3 is 17 residues. V gave up 3 bases and J gave up 0 bases; unmatched junction bases: 8. From germline, CDR1 is MNHEY and CDR2 SMNVEV (reference sequence). CDR3 nucleotides: TGTGCCAGCAGTTTCTTGGGGGAGGGCCCCTCCTACAATGAGCAGTTCTTC. This translates into CASSFLGEGPSYNEQFF.

The CDR3: CASSLLDASSYNEQFF. CDR3 nucleotides: TGTGCCAGCAGCTTACTCGATGCAAGCTCCTACAATGAGCAGTTCTTC. The chain links TRBV11-2 to TRBJ2-1; no reliable D call. The CDR3 spans 16 residues. The V end lost 2 bases, the J end lost 0 bases, and 11 bases lay between the germline ends. Germline lookup yields CDR1 SGHAT and CDR2 FQNNGV.

The chain couples TRBV7-8 to TRBJ2-7; 9 nucleotides line up with TRBD2. Per germline, CDR1 SGHVS and CDR2 FQNEAQ. Trimming cost V 5 bases and J 6 bases; bases outside gene matches: 14. The CDR3 totals 16 residues. CDR3 amino acids: CASSPPGGRALVEQYF. The CDR3 DNA follows: TGTGCCAGCAGCCCCCCGGGCGGGAGGGCCTTGGTCGAGCAGTACTTC.

This chain links TRBV11-3 with TRBJ1-2; 11 bases match TRBD1. CDR1 SGHNT and CDR2 YENEEA come from the germline V gene. This CDR3 is 16 amino acids long. V shed 5 bases and J 1 base; nucleotides not matched to a gene: 6. CDR3 coding DNA: TGTGCCAGCAGCGGCTCGGGACAGGGGGTTAACTATGGCTACACCTTC. Its translation is CASSGSGQGVNYGYTF.

This chain joins TRBV5-5 and TRBJ2-7; D uncertain. The CDR3 covers 11 residues. CDR1 and CDR2 (germline): SGHKS, YYEKEE (reference sequence). With 1 base removed from V and 6 bases from J, the gap between germline ends came to 5 bases. CDR3 bases: TGTGCCAGCAGCTTGATGGGCGAGCAGTACTTC. This translates into CASSLMGEQYF.

Worth noting for this clone: The sample carries other DNA sequences with the same CDR3. This sequence joins TRBV29-1 and TRBJ1-1, with D possibly TRBD1 on 5 matching bases. Germline V gene sequence: CDR1 SQVTM, CDR2 ANQGSEA. Trimming took 4 bases from V and 3 from J, leaving 24 bases between them. The CDR3 is 17 residues long. Written as DNA, the CDR3 is TGCAGCGTTGTACGGACGGGGGTGGGGGTAGTTGACACTGAAGCTTTCTTT. It codes for CSVVRTGVGVVDTEAFF.

This chain joins TRBV29-1 and TRBJ2-5; TRBD1 matches at 10 bases. The V and J ends lost 6 bases and 2 bases, in that order; junction bases with no gene match: 3. The CDR3 spans 13 residues. Per germline, CDR1 SQVTM and CDR2 ANQGSEA. The CDR3 region has the DNA TGCAGCGTGGACAGGGGGGAACAAGAGACCCAGTACTTC. This sequence encodes CSVDRGEQETQYF. The whole variable domain, filled in from reference TRBV29-1 and TRBJ2-5, reads SAVISQKPSRDICQRGTSLTIQCQVDSQVTMMFWYRQQPGQSLTLIATANQGSEATYESGFVIDKFPISRPNLTFSTLTVSNMSPEDSSIYLCSVDRGEQETQYFGPGTRLLVL.

The chain couples TRBV27 to TRBJ2-7; D remains ambiguous. V lost 2 bases and J lost 4, with 12 bases in between. Per germline, CDR1 MNHEY and CDR2 SMNVEV (reference sequence). CDR3 length equals 14 residues. CDR3 sequence: CASSLRGWDYEQYF. In nucleotides, the CDR3 is TGTGCCAGCAGTTTACGTGGTTGGGATTACGAGCAGTACTTC.

The rearrangement uses TRBV19 and TRBJ2-7, with 10 bases that match TRBD1. The germline V gene encodes CDR1 LNHDA and CDR2 SQIVND (reference sequence). This CDR3 region has 14 residues. V lost 6 bases to trimming and J lost 4 bases; unmatched junction nucleotides: 6. The CDR3 reads CASSPTGGFYEQYF. CDR3 coding DNA: TGTGCCAGTAGCCCGACAGGGGGCTTTTACGAGCAGTACTTC.

This clone was recorded only once. This sequence joins TRBV4-1 and TRBJ2-5, with TRBD2 as a possible D gene (5 bases). Per germline, CDR1 MGHRA and CDR2 YSYEKL. The CDR3 covers 16 residues. The V gene lost 1 base and the J gene lost 4 bases, with 16 bases spanning the gap. The CDR3 coding sequence is TGCGCCAGCAGCCAAGTGGGGATACTAGGAGCAGAGACCCAGTACTTC. This sequence encodes CASSQVGILGAETQYF.

The J gene is TRBJ2-1, the V gene TRBV7-3; D is uncertain. There are 13 residues in the CDR3. V gave up 2 bases and J gave up 3 bases, with 5 bases separating them. Germline V gene data show CDR1 as SGHTA and CDR2 as FQGTGA. CDR3 DNA sequence: TGTGCCAGCAGCTTATACGTCTACAATGAGCAGTTCTTC. Translation: CASSLYVYNEQFF.

This clone was observed a few times. This chain uses TRBV15 with TRBJ1-1; D remains ambiguous. CDR3 length: 14 amino acids. V dropped 0 bases and J dropped 1 base, with 6 bases sitting between them. Germline V gives CDR1 LNHNV, CDR2 YYDKDF (reference sequence). This CDR3 reads CATSRDRGNTEAFF. The CDR3 nucleotides read TGTGCCACCAGCAGAGATCGGGGGAACACTGAAGCTTTCTTT.